The following is a TCR beta chain sequence with its context. Looked up from germline, CDR1 is SGHDN and CDR2 is FVKESK. The CDR3 has 13 amino acids. Trimming took 1 base from V and 5 from J, leaving 8 bases between them. This sample is part of a study of blood T cell repertoires in COVID-19. Study summary: Sites in the United States, Italy and Spain provided acute and convalescent COVID-19 samples. The cDNA or gDNA used as material had been derived from T cells, B-cell-depleted T cells, or PBMCs.

As handled by the study authors: Amplification of reference gene primers provided the estimated nucleated cell counts. Assay used: immunoSEQ multiplex PCR; TCRdb lists only in-frame clones, some missing. V and J calls and clone size are as listed in that table; D and trimming were resolved from the DNA. In the table there are under 200,000 clones, 70% to 90% of which are singletons. The specimen was peripheral blood. The origin of this receptor is a man aged 35 to 55 with active or convalescent COVID-19. V is TRBV14 and J is TRBJ2-5, with D hard to call. The CDR3 sequence: CASSQGLRETQYF. The CDR3 nucleotides are TGTGCCAGCAGCCAAGGTCTTCGGGAGACCCAGTACTTC. Drawing the rest from reference TRBV14 and TRBJ2-5, the complete variable domain is EAGVTQFPSHSVIEKGQTVTLRCDPISGHDNLYWYRRVMGKEIKFLLHFVKESKQDESGMPNNRFLAERTGGTYSTLKVQPAELEDSGVYFCASSQGLRETQYFGPGTRLLVL.